These 21 T cell receptor beta chains came from one sample sequenced in a study of T cells expressing NK-cell markers. After re-calling the 5' RACE reads, TCRdb lists one entry per CDR3 protein, DNA absent. The sample has fewer than 400,000 distinct CDR3 sequences, and its top ten clones hold about 10%. The source material was blood T cells: a sorted CD56 or NKG2C T cell subset, CD4+ or CD8+ T cells, or bulk PBMC T cells (not recorded which). The receptors come from a woman between 45 and 60 years old in good health.

The V gene is TRBV12-3 or TRBV12-4, the J gene TRBJ2-5. The CDR3 extends over 12 amino acids. CDR3 amino acids: CASSLEEETQYF.

The V call is TRBV6-5, the J call TRBJ2-7; the D call of TRBD2 rests on TCRdb alone, since no DNA is present to check it. This CDR3 is 14 amino acids long. The germline V gene has CDR1 MNHEY and CDR2 SVGAGI. The CDR3 loop reads CASRRNPAAYEQYF.

The chain uses TRBV10-3 and TRBJ2-5. Germline V gene sequence: CDR1 ENHRY, CDR2 SYGVKD. The CDR3 loop spans 14 amino acids. CDR3 sequence reads: CAISESEVSKTQYF.

CDR3 amino acids: CAPQTRDLAGELFF. V gene TRBV10-3 combines with J gene TRBJ2-2; the TCRdb D gene call, TRBD1, has no DNA to confirm it. Germline V gives CDR1 ENHRY, CDR2 SYGVKD. The CDR3 is 14 amino acids.

The chain recombines TRBV11-2 with TRBJ2-5; as DNA is missing, the TRBD1 call by TCRdb cannot be tested. The CDR3 contains 18 residues. Germline assignment: CDR1 SGHAT and CDR2 FQNNGV. CDR3: CASSLDYLGGEGQETQYF.

The chain recombines TRBV11-3 with TRBJ2-1; lacking DNA, the TRBD2 call made by TCRdb goes unchecked. The length of the CDR3 is 14 residues. The germline V gene encodes CDR1 SGHNT and CDR2 YENEEA. CDR3 amino acids: CASSLGAGVHEQFF.

The chain couples TRBV6-6 to TRBJ2-2; TCRdb designates TRBD1, a call that cannot be tested without DNA. Germline CDR1 MNHNY, CDR2 SVGAGI (reference sequence). The CDR3 is made up of 15 amino acids. The CDR3 protein is CASSGQEGYTGELFF.

V is TRBV2 and J is TRBJ2-3; the D call from TCRdb, TRBD2, cannot be confirmed without DNA. The CDR3 loop spans 17 amino acids. The germline V gene has CDR1 SNHLY and CDR2 FYNNEI. CDR3 protein: CATRKGTSGTSTDTQYF. The full variable domain, rest sourced from reference TRBV2 and TRBJ2-3, is EPEVTQTPSHQVTQMGQEVILRCVPISNHLYFYWYRQILGQKVEFLVSFYNNEISEKSEIFDDQFSVERPDGSNFTLKIRSTKLEDSAMYFCATRKGTSGTSTDTQYFGPGTRLTVL.

The CDR3 loop reads CASSPGTSGRKETQYF. V and J are TRBV5-1 and TRBJ2-5; TCRdb calls TRBD2, which cannot be checked without DNA. Germline V gene lookup returns CDR1 SGHRS and CDR2 YFSETQ. This CDR3 is 16 amino acids long.

The J gene is TRBJ2-2, the V gene TRBV25-1; TCRdb outputs TRBD2, but without DNA this stays unchecked. The CDR3 is made up of 15 amino acids. Per germline, CDR1 MGHDK and CDR2 SYGVNS. CDR3 sequence reads: CASSSLRVNTGELFF.

This chain connects TRBV12-3 or TRBV12-4 to TRBJ2-2; without DNA, the TCRdb call of TRBD2 cannot be checked. The CDR3 is made up of 16 amino acids. The CDR3 spells CASSFSLAVNTGELFF.

The gene calls are TRBV10-3 and TRBJ2-3; the TCRdb D gene call, TRBD2, has no DNA to confirm it. The CDR3 runs 16 residues. Germline loops: CDR1 ENHRY, CDR2 SYGVKD. The CDR3 sequence is CAITRSSGIGTDTQYF.

This rearrangement joins TRBV5-1 to TRBJ1-2; TCRdb returns TRBD1, unconfirmable since there is no DNA. Germline CDR1 is SGHRS and CDR2 is YFSETQ. This CDR3 spans 15 amino acids. The chain's CDR3 is CASSLGQGIGNGYTF.

This chain uses TRBV5-1 with TRBJ1-3; the TCRdb call, TRBD1, lacks DNA for checking. The germline gives CDR1 SGHRS, CDR2 YFSETQ. The CDR3 runs to 13 residues. CDR3 residues: CASSSGQGKAIYF.

The V gene is TRBV25-1, the J gene TRBJ2-5; the TRBD2 assignment by TCRdb is unverifiable without DNA. The CDR3 is 12 residues long. CDR1 is MGHDK, CDR2 SYGVNS, per germline. CDR3: CASTGSQETQYF.

The chain is built from TRBV20-1 and TRBJ2-1. The CDR3 consists of 12 residues. Germline V CDR1 and CDR2: DFQATT, SNEGSKA (reference sequence). Here the CDR3 reads CSARDQPTGQFF.

CDR3 residues: CSSTRTSKQFF. This chain joins TRBV29-1 and TRBJ2-1; TCRdb reports TRBD2, a call that lacks DNA to check it against. The germline V gene has CDR1 SQVTM and CDR2 ANQGSEA. There are 11 residues in the CDR3.

The gene calls are TRBV5-1 and TRBJ2-1; TCRdb outputs TRBD2, but without DNA this stays unchecked. The CDR3 has 15 residues. Germline V gene sequence: CDR1 SGHRS, CDR2 YFSETQ. The CDR3 region is CASSLVLAGSNEQFF.

This chain links TRBV5-4 with TRBJ2-1; TCRdb gives TRBD2 as the D gene, but with no DNA this cannot be confirmed. The CDR3 contains 19 residues. Germline CDR1 SGHNT, CDR2 YYREEE (reference sequence). CDR3 in amino acids: CASSWAGTSGLSSYNEQFF.

The chain carries TRBV25-1 and TRBJ2-1. CDR3 size: 15 residues. In germline, CDR1 is MGHDK, CDR2 SYGVNS. This CDR3 reads CASSEGGRLGREQFF.

V is TRBV29-1 and J is TRBJ1-3. CDR3 length equals 12 residues. Germline V gives CDR1 SQVTM, CDR2 ANQGSEA. CDR3 protein: CSAQGAGNTIYF.